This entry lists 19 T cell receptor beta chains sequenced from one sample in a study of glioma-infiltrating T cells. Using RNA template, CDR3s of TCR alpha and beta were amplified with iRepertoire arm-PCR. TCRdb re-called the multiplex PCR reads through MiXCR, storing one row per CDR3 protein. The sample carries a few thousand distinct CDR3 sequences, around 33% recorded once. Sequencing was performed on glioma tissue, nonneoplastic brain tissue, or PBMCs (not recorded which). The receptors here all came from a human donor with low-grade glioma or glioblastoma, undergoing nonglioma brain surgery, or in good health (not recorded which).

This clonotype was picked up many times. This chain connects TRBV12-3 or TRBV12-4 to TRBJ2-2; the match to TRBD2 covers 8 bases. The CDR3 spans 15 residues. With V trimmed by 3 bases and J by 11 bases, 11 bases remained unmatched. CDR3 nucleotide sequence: TGTGCCAGCAGTTTTTCGGCGGGGGGCGGCGGCGAGCTGTTTTTT. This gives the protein CASSFSAGGGGELFF.

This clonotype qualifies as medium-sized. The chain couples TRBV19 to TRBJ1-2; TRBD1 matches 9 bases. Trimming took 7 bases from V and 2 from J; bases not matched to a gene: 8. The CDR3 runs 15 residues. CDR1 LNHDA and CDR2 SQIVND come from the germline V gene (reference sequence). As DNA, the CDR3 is TGTGCCAGTAACGCGAGGGGACAGGGCAACTATGGCTACACCTTC. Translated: CASNARGQGNYGYTF.

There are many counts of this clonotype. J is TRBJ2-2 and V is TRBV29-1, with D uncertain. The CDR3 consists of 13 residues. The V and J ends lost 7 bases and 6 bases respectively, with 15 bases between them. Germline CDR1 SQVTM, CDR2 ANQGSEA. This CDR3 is CSAKSLLSGELFF. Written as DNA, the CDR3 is TGCAGCGCCAAGAGTCTATTATCCGGGGAGCTGTTTTTT.

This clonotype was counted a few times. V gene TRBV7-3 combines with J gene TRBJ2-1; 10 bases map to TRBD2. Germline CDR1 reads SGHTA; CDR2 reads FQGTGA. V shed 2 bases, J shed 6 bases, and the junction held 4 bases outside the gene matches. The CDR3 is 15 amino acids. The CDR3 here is CASSLVAGGRNEQFF. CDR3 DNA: TGTGCCAGCAGCTTAGTAGCGGGGGGACGCAATGAGCAGTTCTTC.

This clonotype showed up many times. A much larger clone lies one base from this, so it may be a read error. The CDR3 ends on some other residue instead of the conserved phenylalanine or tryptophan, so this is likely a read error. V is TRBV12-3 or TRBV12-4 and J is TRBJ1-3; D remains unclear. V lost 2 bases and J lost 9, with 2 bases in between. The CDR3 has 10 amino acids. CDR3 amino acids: CASSLTTIYS. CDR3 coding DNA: TGTGCCAGCAGTTTAACCACCATATATTCT.

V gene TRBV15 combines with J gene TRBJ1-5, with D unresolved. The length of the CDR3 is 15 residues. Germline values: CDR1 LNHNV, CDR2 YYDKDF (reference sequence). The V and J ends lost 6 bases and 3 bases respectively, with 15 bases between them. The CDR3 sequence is CATRDETEDNQPQHF. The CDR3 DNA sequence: TGTGCCACCAGAGACGAGACGGAGGACAATCAGCCCCAGCATTTT. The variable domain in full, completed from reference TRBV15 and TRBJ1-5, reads DAMVIQNPRYQVTQFGKPVTLSCSQTLNHNVMYWYQQKSSQAPKLLFHYYDKDFNNEADTPDNFQSRRPNTSFCFLDIRSPGLGDTAMYLCATRDETEDNQPQHFGDGTRLSIL.

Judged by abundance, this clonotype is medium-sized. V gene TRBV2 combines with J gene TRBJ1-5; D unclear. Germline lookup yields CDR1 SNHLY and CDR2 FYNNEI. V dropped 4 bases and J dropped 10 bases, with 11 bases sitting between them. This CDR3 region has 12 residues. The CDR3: CASSVSREPQHF. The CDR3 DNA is TGTGCCAGCAGTGTGTCTAGGGAACCCCAGCATTTT.

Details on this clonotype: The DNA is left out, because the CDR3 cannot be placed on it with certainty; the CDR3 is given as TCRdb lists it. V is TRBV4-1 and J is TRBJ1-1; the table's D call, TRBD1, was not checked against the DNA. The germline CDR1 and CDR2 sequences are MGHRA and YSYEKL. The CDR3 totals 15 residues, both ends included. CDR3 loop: CGSSRVGTGNTEASF.

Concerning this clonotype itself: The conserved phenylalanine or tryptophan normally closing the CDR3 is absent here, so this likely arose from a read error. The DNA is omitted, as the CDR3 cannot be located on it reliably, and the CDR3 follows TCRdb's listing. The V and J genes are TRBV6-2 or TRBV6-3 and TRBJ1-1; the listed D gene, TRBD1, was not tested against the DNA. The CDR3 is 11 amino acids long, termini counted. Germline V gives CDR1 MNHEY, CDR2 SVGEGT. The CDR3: CASSAGTSGVL.

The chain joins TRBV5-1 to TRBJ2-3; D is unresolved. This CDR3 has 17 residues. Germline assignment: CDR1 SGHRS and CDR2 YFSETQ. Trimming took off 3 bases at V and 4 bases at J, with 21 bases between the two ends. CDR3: CASSSAHSILGADTQYF. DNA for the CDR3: TGCGCCAGCAGCTCGGCTCATTCCATCCTGGGCGCAGATACGCAGTATTTT.

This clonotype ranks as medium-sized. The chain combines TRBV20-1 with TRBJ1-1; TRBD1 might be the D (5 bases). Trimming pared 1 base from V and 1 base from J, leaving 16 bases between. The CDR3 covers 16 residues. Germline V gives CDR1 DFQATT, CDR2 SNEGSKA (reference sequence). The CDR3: CSARARDVKGNTEAFF. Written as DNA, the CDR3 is TGCAGTGCTAGAGCCCGGGACGTCAAAGGGAACACTGAAGCTTTCTTT.

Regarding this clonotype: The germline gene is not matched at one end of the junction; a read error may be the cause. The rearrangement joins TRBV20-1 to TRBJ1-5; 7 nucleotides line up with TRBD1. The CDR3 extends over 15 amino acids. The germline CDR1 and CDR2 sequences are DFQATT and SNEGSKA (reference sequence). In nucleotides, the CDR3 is TGCAGTGCTAGAGATGTACGAGGGGGCAATCAGCCCAAGCATTTT. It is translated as CSARDVRGGNQPKHF.

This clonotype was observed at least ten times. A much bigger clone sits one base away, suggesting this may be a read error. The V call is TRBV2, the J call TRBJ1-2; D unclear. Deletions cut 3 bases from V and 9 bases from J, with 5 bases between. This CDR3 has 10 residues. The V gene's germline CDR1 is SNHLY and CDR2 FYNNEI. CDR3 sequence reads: CASSDWSYTF. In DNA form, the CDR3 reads TGTGCCAGCAGTGATTGGAGCTACACCTTC.

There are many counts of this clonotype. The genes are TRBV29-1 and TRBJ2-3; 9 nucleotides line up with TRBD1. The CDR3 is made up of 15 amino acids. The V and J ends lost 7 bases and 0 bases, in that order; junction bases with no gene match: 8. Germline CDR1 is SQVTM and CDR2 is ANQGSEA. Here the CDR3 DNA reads TGCAGCGGAGCGGGACAGGGAGTTAGCACAGATACGCAGTATTTT. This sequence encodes CSGAGQGVSTDTQYF.

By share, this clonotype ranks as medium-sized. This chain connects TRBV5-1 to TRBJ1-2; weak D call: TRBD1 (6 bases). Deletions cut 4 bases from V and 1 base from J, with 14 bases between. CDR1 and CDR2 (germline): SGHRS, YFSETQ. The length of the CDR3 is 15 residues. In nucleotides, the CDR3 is TGCGCCAGCAGCCGGGAAGGACAGCTTAACTATGGCTACACCTTC. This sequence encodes CASSREGQLNYGYTF.

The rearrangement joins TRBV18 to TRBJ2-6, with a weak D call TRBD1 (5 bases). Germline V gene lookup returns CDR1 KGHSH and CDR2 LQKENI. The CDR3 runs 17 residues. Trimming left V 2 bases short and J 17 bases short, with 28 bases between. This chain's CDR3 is CASSPEQGIAGANVMTF. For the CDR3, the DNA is TGTGCCAGCTCACCAGAGCAGGGAATAGCTGGGGCCAACGTAATGACTTTC.

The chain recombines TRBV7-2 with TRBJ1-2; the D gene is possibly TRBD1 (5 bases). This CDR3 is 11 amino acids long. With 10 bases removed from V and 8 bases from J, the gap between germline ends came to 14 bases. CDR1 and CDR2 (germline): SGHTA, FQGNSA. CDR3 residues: CATLGEGGYTF. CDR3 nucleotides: TGTGCCACCCTAGGGGAGGGGGGCTACACCTTC. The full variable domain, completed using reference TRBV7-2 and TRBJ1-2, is GAGVSQSPSNKVTEKGKDVELRCDPISGHTALYWYRQSLGQGLEFLIYFQGNSAPDKSGLPSDRFSAERTGGSVSTLTIQRTQQEDSAVYLCATLGEGGYTFGSGTRLTVV.

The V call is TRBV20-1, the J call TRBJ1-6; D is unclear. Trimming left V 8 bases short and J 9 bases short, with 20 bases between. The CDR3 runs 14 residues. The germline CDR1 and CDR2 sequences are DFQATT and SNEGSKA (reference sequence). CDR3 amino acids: CSSITVRQSSPLHF. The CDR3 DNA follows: TGCAGTTCTATTACTGTACGCCAAAGTTCACCCCTCCACTTT.

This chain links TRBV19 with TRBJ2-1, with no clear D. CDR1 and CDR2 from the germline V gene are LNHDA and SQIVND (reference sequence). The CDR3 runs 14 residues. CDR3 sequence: CVSKNQSRNNEQFF. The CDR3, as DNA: TGTGTTAGTAAGAATCAGTCCAGAAACAATGAGCAGTTCTTC.